One and the same sample provided the 3 T cell receptor beta chains below, sequenced in a study of T cells in Graves' hyperthyroidism and ophthalmopathy. The investigators amplified TCR beta CDR3 regions from RNA transcripts. RT-PCR in the first round (using the HTBI primer set) targeted the TCR CDR3. TCRdb called the multiplex PCR reads again in MiXCR, with one record for every CDR3 protein. The repertoire holds hundreds of thousands of distinct CDR3 sequences, roughly 40% seen once, with approximately 8.7% in the top ten. The sequencing sample was made of blood. These receptors were collected from a man aged 18-30 years with Graves' hyperthyroidism.

V and J are TRBV7-2 and TRBJ2-7; TRBD1 might be the D (7 bases). Trimming cost V 2 bases and J 13 bases, with 12 bases left between them. Per the germline V gene, CDR1 is SGHTA and CDR2 is FQGNSA. The CDR3 sequence is 11 residues long. This CDR3 is CASSLQGGLYF. CDR3 DNA sequence: TGTGCCAGCAGCTTACAGGGGGGCCTATACTTC.

This clonotype was counted ten times or more. The chain uses TRBV2 and TRBJ2-7; a possible D gene is TRBD2 (5 bases). Trimming took 7 bases from V and 1 from J, leaving 14 bases between them. Germline V gives CDR1 SNHLY, CDR2 FYNNEI. CDR3 length equals 14 residues. CDR3 in amino acids: CASIFSEGSYEQYF. In DNA form, the CDR3 reads TGTGCCAGCATCTTTAGCGAGGGATCCTACGAGCAGTACTTC.

A few counts support this clonotype. V gene TRBV9 combines with J gene TRBJ1-5; no definite D call. The V gene lost 0 bases and the J gene lost 2 bases, with 12 bases spanning the gap. Germline V lookup: CDR1 SGDLS, CDR2 YYNGEE. The CDR3 loop spans 16 amino acids. The CDR3 DNA reads as TGTGCCAGCAGCGTAGGGGAAACGGTGGGCAATCAGCCCCAGCATTTT. Protein product: CASSVGETVGNQPQHF.